These 27 T cell receptor beta chains share one sample of origin, sequenced in a study of T cells after yellow fever vaccination (dated by TCRdb to about 2019). The receptor library was made with 5' RACE. Sequencer: Illumina NovaSeq 6000. The public reads were quality trimmed at Q25 with fastp and then assembled into clones with MiXCR by TCRdb, keeping productive beta chains. Records with the same CDR3 protein are collapsed into one entry carrying the most frequent genes and DNA. The sample profile shows about 220,000 distinct CDR3 sequences; approximately 3% of them were found once. About 3.3% of the sample belongs to the ten largest clones. The sample's treatment or condition label, decoded: live attenuated yellow fever vaccine strain. The sample here was CD4+ T cells sorted from PBMCs, taken 10 days after the yellow fever booster vaccination. The source is a man younger than 30 who received the YFV17D yellow fever vaccine.

V is TRBV10-3 and J is TRBJ2-6; the D is unclear. V was trimmed by 4 bases and J by 0 bases, leaving 10 bases between them. This CDR3 region has 16 residues. CDR1 is ENHRY and CDR2 is SYGVKD in the germline V gene. CDR3 in amino acids: CAISGGSDSGANVLTF. The CDR3 nucleotides read TGTGCCATCAGTGGGGGTTCGGACTCTGGGGCCAACGTCCTGACTTTC.

Many counts were recorded for this clonotype. This chain links TRBV7-2 with TRBJ2-5, with TRBD2 as a possible D gene (6 bases). CDR1 and CDR2 (germline): SGHTA, FQGNSA. Trimming pared 5 bases from V and 5 bases from J, leaving 15 bases between. CDR3 length: 14 amino acids. The CDR3 sequence is CASSPLGGGETQYF. CDR3 nucleotide sequence: TGTGCCAGCAGCCCCCTCGGGGGTGGGGAGACCCAGTACTTC. Full variable domain (missing parts from reference TRBV7-2 and TRBJ2-5): GAGVSQSPSNKVTEKGKDVELRCDPISGHTALYWYRQSLGQGLEFLIYFQGNSAPDKSGLPSDRFSAERTGGSVSTLTIQRTQQEDSAVYLCASSPLGGGETQYFGPGTRLLVL.

The chain uses TRBV4-1 and TRBJ1-2; 7 bases fit TRBD1. J lost 5 bases, V lost 3 bases, and 9 bases had no gene match. The germline V gene encodes CDR1 MGHRA and CDR2 YSYEKL. The CDR3 runs to 15 residues. In DNA, the CDR3 is TGCGCCAGCAGCCAGGGAAACAGGGGTTTATATGGCTACACCTTC. Translation gives CASSQGNRGLYGYTF.

This clonotype was detected many times. The chain couples TRBV28 to TRBJ2-4; D is unclear. Trimming shortened V by 6 bases and J by 1 base, and 10 bases separated the two germline ends. The CDR3 runs to 14 residues. Per germline, CDR1 MDHEN and CDR2 SYDVKM. The CDR3 here is CASSQPGAKNIQYF. The CDR3 DNA reads as TGTGCCAGCAGCCAACCTGGGGCCAAAAACATTCAGTACTTC.

This clonotype was seen repeatedly, ten times or more. The chain is built from TRBV4-2 and TRBJ2-3, with D possibly TRBD2 on 7 matching bases. From germline, CDR1 is LGHNA and CDR2 YNFKEQ. The CDR3 runs to 16 residues. V lost 0 bases and J 5 bases, leaving 15 bases between the germline ends. CDR3: CASSQDSGGKGDTQYF. The CDR3, as DNA: TGTGCCAGCAGCCAAGATTCGGGGGGCAAAGGAGATACGCAGTATTTT.

This clonotype was seen a few times. The chain carries TRBV29-1 and TRBJ2-5; 7 bases are shared with TRBD2. Looked up from germline, CDR1 is SQVTM and CDR2 is ANQGSEA. The CDR3 is 13 amino acids. The V segment lost 4 bases and the J segment 1 base; nucleotides outside the gene matches: 3. CDR3 DNA sequence: TGCAGCGTTGGTGGGGAGGGCCAAGAGACCCAGTACTTC. Protein sequence: CSVGGEGQETQYF.

The V and J genes are TRBV3-1 and TRBJ1-1, with a possible D match to TRBD1 (5 bases). The germline V gene encodes CDR1 LGHDT and CDR2 YNNKEL (reference sequence). The V end lost 1 base, the J end lost 0 bases, and 12 bases lay between the germline ends. The CDR3 is made up of 16 amino acids. Here the CDR3 reads CASSQARGVMNTEAFF. The CDR3 DNA follows: TGTGCCAGCAGCCAAGCGCGGGGCGTAATGAACACTGAAGCTTTCTTT.

The J gene is TRBJ2-4, the V gene TRBV5-1; 7 bases agree with TRBD1. The CDR3 is 16 amino acids. The V and J ends lost 4 bases and 0 bases, in that order; junction bases with no gene match: 7. Germline V gene data show CDR1 as SGHRS and CDR2 as YFSETQ. The chain's CDR3 is CASSEGQALAKNIQYF. CDR3 bases: TGCGCCAGCAGCGAAGGACAGGCCCTAGCCAAAAACATTCAGTACTTC.

Ten or more counts support this clonotype. The rearrangement joins TRBV7-9 to TRBJ2-7; tentative D call: TRBD2 (6 bases). CDR3 size: 14 residues. Looked up from germline, CDR1 is SEHNR and CDR2 is FQNEAQ (reference sequence). The germline V and J ends were trimmed by 5 bases and 7 bases, with 18 bases remaining between them. The CDR3 DNA reads as TGTGCCAGCAGCCCTTCCGGATCGGCGGGGGAGCAGTACTTC. It is translated as CASSPSGSAGEQYF.

The CDR3 protein is CASSPPLQGDDTDTQYF. The CDR3 nucleotides read TGTGCCAGCTCACCACCTCTACAGGGGGATGACACAGATACGCAGTATTTT. The J gene is TRBJ2-3, the V gene TRBV18; 8 bases line up with TRBD1. The ends lost 0 bases at V and 2 bases at J; junction bases unmatched: 7. The CDR3 is 17 residues long. Germline V lookup: CDR1 KGHSH, CDR2 LQKENI.

The chain joins TRBV6-6 to TRBJ1-2; 7 positions match TRBD1. This CDR3 is built from 15 residues. V lost 2 bases, J lost 3 bases, and 6 bases stayed unmatched. Looked up from germline, CDR1 is MNHNY and CDR2 is SVGAGI (reference sequence). This CDR3 is CASSYDSRGDYGYTF. In DNA form, the CDR3 reads TGTGCCAGCAGTTACGATAGCAGGGGGGACTATGGCTACACCTTC.

This chain connects TRBV6-2 or TRBV6-3 to TRBJ1-2, with TRBD1 as a possible D gene (6 bases). CDR1 is MNHEY and CDR2 is SVGEGT in the germline V gene. The CDR3 length is 13 residues. Between the trimmed V and J ends, which lost 6 bases and 4 bases, there was a span of 12 bases. The CDR3 DNA reads TGTGCCAGCAGCCAGGGGCGCGGCTATGGCTACACCTTC. Encoded protein: CASSQGRGYGYTF.

This rearrangement joins TRBV12-3 or TRBV12-4 to TRBJ1-5, with TRBD1 identical over 8 bases. The V gene end was trimmed by 2 bases and the J gene end by 8 bases; junction bases not matched to a gene: 8. The CDR3 is 15 residues long. The CDR3 protein is CASSLLATGEKPQHF. DNA of the CDR3: TGTGCCAGCAGTTTATTAGCGACAGGGGAAAAGCCCCAGCATTTT.

This clonotype was recorded at least ten times. This chain uses TRBV12-3 or TRBV12-4 with TRBJ1-2; TRBD1 matches 7 bases. The CDR3 is made up of 13 amino acids. V was pared by 6 bases and J by 0 bases, with 1 base of the junction left unmatched. CDR3 DNA: TGTGCCAGCAGGGGGACAGCTAACTATGGCTACACCTTC. It yields the protein CASRGTANYGYTF.

This chain joins TRBV11-2 and TRBJ2-7; tentatively, D is TRBD2 (7 bases). The CDR3 has 18 residues. The V and J ends lost 2 bases and 2 bases respectively, with 22 bases between them. CDR1 and CDR2 from the germline V gene are SGHAT and FQNNGV. For the CDR3, the DNA is TGTGCCAGCAGCTTATCTTTGATTGCGGGGGCCTCCGCCTACGAGCAGTACTTC. Its protein product is CASSLSLIAGASAYEQYF.

This clonotype was counted at least ten times. The CDR3 DNA is TGTGCCAGCGGCTCTGGAAGCTCCTATAATTCACCCCTCCACTTT. It codes for CASGSGSSYNSPLHF. The chain uses TRBV2 and TRBJ1-6; D is unclear. V lost 8 bases, J lost 0 bases, and 11 bases lay in between. CDR1 and CDR2 (germline): SNHLY, FYNNEI. This CDR3 is 15 amino acids long.

This clonotype was observed a handful of times. The genes are TRBV7-9 and TRBJ2-3; 15 bases line up with TRBD2. The CDR3 has 19 amino acids. Germline assignment: CDR1 SEHNR and CDR2 FQNEAQ (reference sequence). V gave up 4 bases and J gave up 4 bases; unmatched junction bases: 12. CDR3 sequence reads: CASSSTAGLAGGTPDTQYF. CDR3 bases: TGTGCCAGCAGCTCCACCGCGGGACTAGCGGGGGGTACCCCAGATACGCAGTATTTT. Looking up the rest from reference TRBV7-9 and TRBJ2-3 gives the full variable domain: DTGVSQNPRHKITKRGQNVTFRCDPISEHNRLYWYRQTLGQGPEFLTYFQNEAQLEKSRLLSDRFSAERPKGSFSTLEIQRTEQGDSAMYLCASSSTAGLAGGTPDTQYFGPGTRLTVL.

This clonotype was detected ten times or more. DNA of the CDR3: TGTGCCATCAGTAGCTTTACCTACGAGCAGTACTTC. This translates into CAISSFTYEQYF. This chain uses TRBV10-3 with TRBJ2-7; D remains ambiguous. CDR3 size: 12 residues. Between the trimmed V and J ends, which lost 5 bases and 2 bases, there was a span of 7 bases. In germline, CDR1 is ENHRY, CDR2 SYGVKD.

This clonotype was counted between two and nine times. The chain employs TRBV5-1 and TRBJ1-4; maybe TRBD1 (5 bases). Per germline, CDR1 SGHRS and CDR2 YFSETQ. This CDR3 has 14 amino acids. V was cut by 4 bases and J by 5 bases, with 12 bases left in between. Here the CDR3 DNA reads TGCGCCAGCAGCCCTGGGACGCGAAATGAAAAACTGTTTTTT. Its protein is CASSPGTRNEKLFF.

The chain employs TRBV20-1 and TRBJ1-1; D not certain. V lost 6 bases and J 11 bases, leaving 22 bases between the germline ends. The CDR3 runs to 13 residues. CDR1 and CDR2 from the germline V gene are DFQATT and SNEGSKA (reference sequence). This CDR3 reads CSACRAAVPIAFF. The CDR3 DNA follows: TGCAGTGCCTGTCGGGCGGCGGTGCCTATCGCTTTCTTT.

This clonotype was found many times. In nucleotides, the CDR3 is TGTGCCAGCAGTCCAGCTTCAGGGGTACAGACCCAGTACTTC. It codes for CASSPASGVQTQYF. This rearrangement joins TRBV14 to TRBJ2-5; possibly TRBD1 for D (6 bases). Germline V lookup: CDR1 SGHDN, CDR2 FVKESK. V was cut by 6 bases and J by 6 bases, with 17 bases left in between. This CDR3 has 14 residues.

This clonotype has a count of ten or more. The J gene is TRBJ2-7, the V gene TRBV7-9; D remains unclear. V lost 2 bases and J lost 2, with 13 bases in between. The CDR3 extends over 15 amino acids. Per germline, CDR1 SEHNR and CDR2 FQNEAQ (reference sequence). The CDR3 region has the DNA TGTGCCAGCAGCTTATCCTTTGGGCGGCCCTACGAGCAGTACGTC. It encodes CASSLSFGRPYEQYV.

In this sample, this clonotype turned up a few times. The chain carries TRBV19 and TRBJ1-2; D is unresolved. Trimming stripped 5 bases from V and 5 bases from J, with 6 bases between. Germline V gives CDR1 LNHDA, CDR2 SQIVND (reference sequence). The CDR3 contains 11 residues. In DNA, the CDR3 is TGTGCCAGTAGTTCCCGGTATGGCTACACCTTC. Encoded protein: CASSSRYGYTF.

This clonotype was seen a few times. The V call is TRBV4-1, the J call TRBJ1-2; 7 bases fit TRBD1. This CDR3 region has 16 residues. Germline V gene data show CDR1 as MGHRA and CDR2 as YSYEKL. V dropped 2 bases and J dropped 6; count of bases not matched to a gene: 12. Written as DNA, the CDR3 is TGCGCCAGCAGCCAACCGAGACAGGGCCCGAGGCATGGCTACACCTTC. This translates into CASSQPRQGPRHGYTF.

The genes are TRBV12-2 and TRBJ2-2; the table's D gene call, TRBD1, was not cross checked with the DNA. TRBV12-2 is a recognized pseudogene. The CDR3 totals 16 residues. CDR3 sequence: CASRLGDRVKTGELFF. CDR3 in DNA: TGTGCAAGTCGCTTAGGGGACAGGGTAAAAACCGGGGAGCTGTTTTTT.

This clonotype was detected ten times or more. The chain couples TRBV15 to TRBJ1-5; D is perhaps TRBD1 (6 bases). V lost 3 bases, J lost 6 bases, and 12 bases lay in between. The CDR3 has 14 amino acids. Germline CDR1 is LNHNV and CDR2 is YYDKDF (reference sequence). CDR3 nucleotides: TGTGCCACCAGCAGGGGTACAGGGACTCAGCCCCAGCATTTT. Its protein is CATSRGTGTQPQHF.

The table lists this clonotype with a few counts. The chain employs TRBV7-3 and TRBJ2-1; 11 bases fit TRBD1. This CDR3 is built from 15 residues. CDR1 is SGHTA, CDR2 FQGTGA, per germline. The V gene end was trimmed by 3 bases and the J gene end by 8 bases; junction bases not matched to a gene: 6. In nucleotides, the CDR3 is TGTGCCAGCAGCTTCTCTGGACAGGGGGCGGATGAGCAGTTCTTC. Its translation is CASSFSGQGADEQFF.